This T cell receptor beta chain was profiled in a study of T cells after yellow fever vaccination. On this clonotype: Its antigen is currently unknown.

Making TCR cDNA involved 5'RACE template switching, which added UMIs and a universal primer site. A single record per CDR3 protein comes from TCRdb applying MiXCR to the 5' RACE reads. The data show hundreds of thousands of distinct CDR3 sequences, with 15% to 20% seen just once and 15% to 20% held by the top ten. Study results and caveats: Re-detected after boosting: most primary clones, 96% of CD4 and roughly 88% of CD8. Abundant clonotypes from the bulk population could contaminate FACS-sorted repertoires.

The length of the CDR3 is 13 residues. Germline V gene lookup returns CDR1 SQVTM and CDR2 ANQGSEA. V shed 0 bases, J shed 8 bases, and the junction held 4 bases outside the gene matches. The input for sequencing was PBMCs, taken before the yellow fever booster vaccination. The chain recombines TRBV29-1 with TRBJ1-1; 9 positions agree with TRBD1. The origin of this receptor is a man between 18 and 35 years old who received the YFV17D yellow fever vaccine. The CDR3 DNA reads TGCAGCGTTGAAGACCTACAGGGGGCCGAAGCTTTCTTT. This translates into CSVEDLQGAEAFF. The full variable domain, in which reference TRBV29-1 and TRBJ1-1 provide the parts outside the CDR3, is SAVISQKPSRDICQRGTSLTIQCQVDSQVTMMFWYRQQPGQSLTLIATANQGSEATYESGFVIDKFPISRPNLTFSTLTVSNMSPEDSSIYLCSVEDLQGAEAFFGQGTRLTVV.